One and the same sample provided the 20 T cell receptor beta chains below, sequenced in a study of control samples from healthy donors and cancer patients. The data were produced by immunoSEQ multiplex PCR, yet TCRdb's version contains in-frame clones alone and is incomplete. The table lists about 190,000 clones, roughly nine tenths of them singletons. Sequencing was performed on blood. The source is a man aged 25 to 40 in good health.

The rearrangement joins TRBV4-1 to TRBJ1-2; D might be TRBD1 (6 bases). V lost 2 bases and J 1 base, leaving 14 bases between the germline ends. The CDR3 extends over 16 amino acids. Germline V gene data show CDR1 as MGHRA and CDR2 as YSYEKL. The CDR3 spells CASSQPGGGHNYGYTF. CDR3 nucleotides: TGCGCCAGCAGCCAACCCGGGGGCGGGCATAACTATGGCTACACCTTC.

This chain connects TRBV15 to TRBJ1-6, with 10 positions matching TRBD1. Trimming cost V 5 bases and J 16 bases; bases outside gene matches: 8. The CDR3 is made up of 13 amino acids. CDR1 is LNHNV, CDR2 YYDKDF, per germline (reference sequence). Here the CDR3 reads CATSGRDRGLLHF. The CDR3 nucleotides read TGTGCCACCAGCGGGCGAGACAGGGGGCTTCTCCACTTT.

V usage is TRBV5-1 and J usage is TRBJ2-7, with 9 nucleotides matching TRBD1. The germline V gene has CDR1 SGHRS and CDR2 YFSETQ. Germline trimming cut 0 bases from V and 3 bases from J; bases unmatched to any gene: 7. The CDR3 extends over 16 amino acids. In nucleotides, the CDR3 is TGCGCCAGCAGCTTGGGTCATACAGGGGGCATCTACGAGCAGTACTTC. Protein sequence: CASSLGHTGGIYEQYF.

The chain recombines TRBV3-1 (or the pseudogene TRBV3-2) with TRBJ2-2; 8 bases fit TRBD2. CDR1 LGHDT and CDR2 YNNKEL come from the germline V gene (reference sequence). J was trimmed by 4 bases and V by 1 base; bases with no gene match: 2. The CDR3 totals 15 residues. The CDR3 sequence: CASSQAGGLTGELFF. DNA of the CDR3: TGTGCCAGCAGCCAAGCGGGGGGGCTCACCGGGGAGCTGTTTTTT.

This clone appeared once. DNA of the CDR3: TGTGCCAGCTCACTGACTCGGGGCACAGATACGCAGTATTTT. Its translation: CASSLTRGTDTQYF. The chain has TRBV6-5 and TRBJ2-3; unclear D gene. Looked up from germline, CDR1 is MNHEY and CDR2 is SVGAGI. The CDR3 is 14 amino acids. V gave up 8 bases and J gave up 1 base, with 13 bases separating them.

The chain couples TRBV10-1 to TRBJ2-1, with D perhaps matching TRBD2 (6 bases). Germline loops: CDR1 WNHNN, CDR2 SYGVQD (reference sequence). Between the trimmed V and J ends, which lost 6 bases and 8 bases, there was a span of 14 bases. CDR3 size: 13 residues. DNA of the CDR3: TGCGCCAGCAGACGCAGCGGCGGGGATGAGCAGTTCTTC. Protein sequence: CASRRSGGDEQFF.

The rearrangement joins TRBV5-1 to TRBJ2-2; the D gene is possibly TRBD2 (6 bases). Germline V gene lookup returns CDR1 SGHRS and CDR2 YFSETQ. The CDR3 consists of 14 residues. V dropped 4 bases and J dropped 13 bases, with 20 bases sitting between them. DNA for the CDR3: TGCGCCAGCAGCCCCCGGGACTCCAACGGTGGGCTGTTTTTT. It translates to CASSPRDSNGGLFF.

This chain links TRBV9 with TRBJ2-2, with unresolved D. Germline values: CDR1 SGDLS, CDR2 YYNGEE. V was clipped by 2 bases and J by 0 bases, with 11 bases between them. The CDR3 sequence is 16 residues long. The DNA of the CDR3 is TGTGCCAGCAGCGTCAGCGTGATTCCGAACACCGGGGAGCTGTTTTTT. This encodes CASSVSVIPNTGELFF.

A few counts support this clone. Different DNA sequences within this sample yield the same CDR3. This chain uses TRBV6-5 with TRBJ1-5; D call uncertain. CDR1 MNHEY and CDR2 SVGAGI come from the germline V gene. The CDR3 runs to 13 residues. The V end was cut by 9 bases, the J end by 6 bases, with 15 bases between. The CDR3 is CASSYGASQPQHF. Here the CDR3 DNA reads TGTGCCAGTTCTTACGGAGCAAGTCAGCCCCAGCATTTT.

The rearrangement uses TRBV13 and TRBJ2-1, with 7 bases aligning to TRBD2. This CDR3 has 15 residues. Germline V lookup: CDR1 PRHDT, CDR2 FYEKMQ (reference sequence). Trimming at V came to 3 bases and at J to 5 bases, leaving 7 bases not matched to a gene. CDR3 region: CASSFSSGVHNEQFF. CDR3 sequence (DNA): TGTGCCAGCAGCTTTTCTAGCGGAGTACACAATGAGCAGTTCTTC. The entire variable domain, with the rest obtained from reference TRBV13 and TRBJ2-1, is as follows: AAGVIQSPRHLIKEKRETATLKCYPIPRHDTVYWYQQGPGQDPQFLISFYEKMQSDKGSIPDRFSAQQFSDYHSELNMSSLELGDSALYFCASSFSSGVHNEQFFGPGTRLTVL.

This rearrangement joins TRBV7-8 to TRBJ1-1; 7 nucleotides agree with TRBD1. Germline V gives CDR1 SGHVS, CDR2 FQNEAQ. J lost 6 bases, V lost 5 bases, and 6 bases had no gene match. CDR3 length: 13 residues. Written as DNA, the CDR3 is TGTGCCAGCAGCCAGACAGGGCTACCTGAAGCTTTCTTT. The encoded protein is CASSQTGLPEAFF.

The rearrangement links TRBV7-9 to TRBJ1-6, with 8 positions matching TRBD1. Per the germline V gene, CDR1 is SEHNR and CDR2 is FQNEAQ (reference sequence). Trimming cost V 5 bases and J 6 bases; bases outside gene matches: 6. The CDR3 contains 15 residues. The CDR3 here is CASSNRGSSNSPLHF. CDR3 bases: TGTGCCAGCAGCAACAGGGGGAGTAGTAATTCACCCCTCCACTTT.

The V gene is TRBV12-3 or TRBV12-4, the J gene TRBJ1-1, with unresolved D. V was clipped by 3 bases and J by 4 bases, with 9 bases between them. This CDR3 is 13 amino acids long. CDR3 nucleotides: TGTGCCAGCAGTTTCGTCGGATCCACTGAAGCTTTCTTT. It codes for CASSFVGSTEAFF.

The chain uses TRBV5-6 and TRBJ2-7; D may be TRBD2 (7 bases). V lost 1 base, J lost 7 bases, and 21 bases lay in between. Germline loops: CDR1 SGHDT, CDR2 YYEEEE. The CDR3 spans 16 residues. The chain's CDR3 is CASSLRPIGGAREQYF. The CDR3 DNA sequence: TGTGCCAGCAGCTTGCGACCCATTGGGGGGGCGAGAGAGCAGTACTTC.

The chain uses TRBV24-1 and TRBJ1-5; TRBD1 matches at 9 bases. With V trimmed by 3 bases and J by 0 bases, 5 bases remained unmatched. CDR3 length: 17 residues. Germline V gene sequence: CDR1 KGHDR, CDR2 SFDVKD. CDR3 coding DNA: TGTGCCACCAGTGATACCACAGGGGGCCCTAGCAATCAGCCCCAGCATTTT. Residues: CATSDTTGGPSNQPQHF.

This rearrangement joins TRBV6-6 to TRBJ1-2, with unresolved D. The CDR3 totals 13 residues. In germline, CDR1 is MNHNY, CDR2 SVGAGI (reference sequence). Trimming left V 7 bases short and J 11 bases short, with 20 bases between. The CDR3 coding sequence is TGTGCCAGCACCCCGGAATCAACCGGAGGTTACACCTTC. Encoded protein: CASTPESTGGYTF.

The chain combines TRBV3-1 (or the pseudogene TRBV3-2) with TRBJ1-1; no clear D. The CDR3 spans 15 residues. The V end lost 1 base, the J end lost 0 bases, and 9 bases lay between the germline ends. Germline-derived CDR1 and CDR2 are LGHDT and YNNKEL (reference sequence). In DNA, the CDR3 is TGTGCCAGCAGCCAAGGCATAGGGCTGAACACTGAAGCTTTCTTT. It yields the protein CASSQGIGLNTEAFF.

The CDR3 loop is CASSLSGRTRAGNTIYF. CDR3 coding DNA: TGTGCCAGTAGTCTATCGGGGAGGACCAGGGCTGGAAACACCATATATTTT. This chain uses TRBV19 with TRBJ1-3, with D tentatively TRBD1 (5 bases). CDR1 and CDR2 from the germline V gene are LNHDA and SQIVND (reference sequence). Trimming removed 5 bases at V and 2 bases at J, with 19 bases between. There are 17 residues in the CDR3.

The chain is built from TRBV19 and TRBJ1-5; 9 bases line up with TRBD1. The length of the CDR3 is 15 residues. Germline V gene sequence: CDR1 LNHDA, CDR2 SQIVND (reference sequence). V trimming: 4 bases; J trimming: 4 bases; junction bases outside the gene matches: 5. CDR3 sequence: CASSTGTGWNQPQHF. The DNA of the CDR3 is TGTGCCAGTAGTACCGGGACAGGGTGGAATCAGCCCCAGCATTTT.

The V and J genes are TRBV9 and TRBJ1-1, with a weak D call TRBD1 (6 bases). CDR1 and CDR2 from the germline V gene are SGDLS and YYNGEE. The ends were cut back, 0 bases at V and 4 bases at J, with 13 bases in the middle. The length of the CDR3 is 15 residues. CDR3 region: CASSVAPSGATEAFF. The CDR3 coding sequence is TGTGCCAGCAGCGTAGCCCCTTCGGGGGCCACTGAAGCTTTCTTT.